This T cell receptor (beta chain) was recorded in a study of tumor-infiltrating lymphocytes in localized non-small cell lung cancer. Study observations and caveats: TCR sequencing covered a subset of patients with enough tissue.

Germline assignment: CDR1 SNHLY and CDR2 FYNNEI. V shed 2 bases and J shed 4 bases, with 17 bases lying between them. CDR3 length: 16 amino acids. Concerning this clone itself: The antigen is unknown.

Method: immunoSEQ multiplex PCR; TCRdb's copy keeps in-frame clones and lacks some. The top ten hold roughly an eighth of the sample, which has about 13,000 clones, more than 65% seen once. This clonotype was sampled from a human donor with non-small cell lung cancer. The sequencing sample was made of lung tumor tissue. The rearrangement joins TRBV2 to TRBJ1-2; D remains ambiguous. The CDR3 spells CASSEFLGLRLYGYTF. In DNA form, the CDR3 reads TGTGCCAGCAGTGAATTTTTAGGGTTGAGGCTCTATGGCTACACCTTC.